Shown below are 27 T cell receptor beta chains from a single sample sequenced in a study of cytomegalovirus exposure and HLA in healthy donors. PCR involved 60 Vbeta and 13 Jbeta primers. The data were produced by immunoSEQ multiplex PCR, yet TCRdb's version contains in-frame clones alone and is incomplete. The sample consists of roughly 110,000 clones, over 80% of them appearing once. Input material: PBMCs. Receptors originate from a man aged 25 to 40 in good health and CMV-seropositive.

The chain combines TRBV5-6 with TRBJ2-4; the match to TRBD1 covers 9 bases. After removal of 0 bases from V and 0 bases from J, the junction contained 1 base not matched to a gene. This CDR3 spans 16 amino acids. Germline V CDR1 and CDR2: SGHDT, YYEEEE. The CDR3 sequence is CASSLGTGEAKNIQYF. CDR3 DNA sequence: TGTGCCAGCAGCTTGGGGACAGGGGAAGCCAAAAACATTCAGTACTTC.

The chain recombines TRBV11-1 with TRBJ2-2; a weak D match, TRBD2 (7 bases). In germline, CDR1 is SGHAT, CDR2 FQDESV (reference sequence). The CDR3 covers 16 residues. Trimming took off 2 bases at V and 6 bases at J, with 16 bases between the two ends. The DNA of the CDR3 is TGTGCCAGCAGCTTACGGGTCAGGGGAGGGTCCGGGGAGCTGTTTTTT. Residues: CASSLRVRGGSGELFF.

The rearrangement uses TRBV18 and TRBJ2-1; 12 nucleotides align to TRBD2. Germline trimming cut 6 bases from V and 10 bases from J; bases unmatched to any gene: 10. Germline V CDR1 and CDR2: KGHSH, LQKENI. The CDR3 loop spans 15 amino acids. This chain's CDR3 is CASSLAGGPLFEQFF. For the CDR3, the DNA is TGTGCCAGCTCCCTAGCGGGGGGGCCACTCTTCGAGCAGTTCTTC.

The chain combines TRBV4-1 with TRBJ2-7; 11 bases match TRBD1. This CDR3 spans 15 amino acids. The trim removed 1 base at V and 3 bases at J, leaving 2 bases unmatched. Germline lookup yields CDR1 MGHRA and CDR2 YSYEKL. CDR3 DNA: TGCGCCAGCAGCCAAGTGGGGACAGGGGGCTACGAGCAGTACTTC. Translating it yields CASSQVGTGGYEQYF.

Regarding this clone: The junction does not match germline at one end; this may be a read error. This chain joins TRBV7-9 and TRBJ2-5; no clear D. CDR1 and CDR2 from the germline V gene are SEHNR and FQNEAQ (reference sequence). The CDR3 consists of 13 residues. The CDR3 sequence: CSSSLGAEETQYF. The CDR3 nucleotides read TGTTCCAGCAGCTTAGGAGCCGAAGAGACCCAGTACTTC.

This chain uses TRBV5-4 with TRBJ1-2; 8 bases line up with TRBD1. CDR1 is SGHNT and CDR2 is YYREEE in the germline V gene (reference sequence). The CDR3 contains 14 residues. V dropped 2 bases and J dropped 3; count of bases not matched to a gene: 3. In DNA, the CDR3 is TGTGCCAGCAGCTTAGGGACAGGATACTATGGCTACACCTTC. Its translation is CASSLGTGYYGYTF.

The chain joins TRBV6-1 to TRBJ1-1; D may be TRBD1 (6 bases). Germline CDR1 is MNHNS and CDR2 is SASEGT. V was pared by 2 bases and J by 6 bases, with 13 bases between. The CDR3 covers 14 residues. CDR3 in DNA: TGTGCCAGCAGTGAACGGCCGGGGGGGCCTGAAGCTTTCTTT. The encoded protein is CASSERPGGPEAFF.

The chain carries TRBV6-5 and TRBJ1-4, with 7 bases fitting TRBD1. The CDR3 is made up of 14 amino acids. The V gene's germline CDR1 is MNHEY and CDR2 SVGAGI. Losses at the gene ends were 6 bases for V and 8 bases for J; bases not matched to a gene: 9. CDR3 loop: CASSQGGGREKLFF. CDR3 DNA sequence: TGTGCCAGCAGCCAGGGGGGCGGACGGGAAAAACTGTTTTTT.

This clone was seen just once. The chain joins TRBV5-4 to TRBJ2-4, with D hard to call. The germline gives CDR1 SGHNT, CDR2 YYREEE (reference sequence). There are 17 residues in the CDR3. Trimming pared 1 base from V and 0 bases from J, leaving 14 bases between. CDR3 loop: CASSLKIGDLAKNIQYF. The CDR3 nucleotides are TGTGCCAGCAGCTTGAAAATCGGAGACCTAGCCAAAAACATTCAGTACTTC.

This clone came up a few times. This chain joins TRBV5-4 and TRBJ2-3, with D unresolved. The V end lost 1 base, the J end lost 6 bases, and 9 bases lay between the germline ends. Germline lookup yields CDR1 SGHNT and CDR2 YYREEE (reference sequence). The CDR3 extends over 13 amino acids. The CDR3 DNA is TGTGCCAGCAGCTTGAGGCAGAGGGATACGCAGTATTTT. Protein sequence: CASSLRQRDTQYF.

This rearrangement joins TRBV27 to TRBJ1-6; 10 nucleotides agree with TRBD1. This CDR3 is 15 amino acids long. Germline trimming cut 5 bases from V and 10 bases from J; bases unmatched to any gene: 8. Per germline, CDR1 MNHEY and CDR2 SMNVEV (reference sequence). In DNA form, the CDR3 reads TGTGCCAGCAGTCCGGGGACAGGGGAGTCATCACCCCTCCACTTT. This encodes CASSPGTGESSPLHF.

The chain's CDR3 is CASSLRLAGGHGTDTQYF. The CDR3 bases are TGTGCCAGCAGCTTAAGACTAGCGGGGGGGCACGGCACAGATACGCAGTATTTT. The V gene is TRBV5-4, the J gene TRBJ2-3; TRBD2 agrees at 14 bases. CDR3 length: 18 residues. Germline V gene lookup returns CDR1 SGHNT and CDR2 YYREEE (reference sequence). With 2 bases clipped from V and 1 base from J, the junction kept 6 bases outside the gene matches.

The chain has TRBV6-1 and TRBJ1-6, with D possibly TRBD1 on 5 matching bases. Per germline, CDR1 MNHNS and CDR2 SASEGT. V lost 1 base to trimming and J lost 9 bases, with 16 bases between them. This CDR3 has 16 amino acids. The CDR3 loop is CASSEVGREYGSPLHF. CDR3 bases: TGTGCCAGCAGTGAAGTCGGCAGGGAATACGGTTCACCCCTCCACTTT.

The chain combines TRBV7-9 with TRBJ1-2; D may be TRBD1 (6 bases). The V gene's germline CDR1 is SEHNR and CDR2 FQNEAQ (reference sequence). V gave up 5 bases and J gave up 8 bases, with 21 bases separating them. This CDR3 is built from 15 residues. This chain's CDR3 is CASSLEAGTLRGYTF. The CDR3 region has the DNA TGTGCCAGCAGCCTCGAGGCCGGGACACTGAGGGGCTACACCTTC.

The genes are TRBV5-1 and TRBJ1-3, with 8 positions matching TRBD1. This CDR3 contains 16 residues. Unmatched junction bases numbered 9, after V lost 2 bases and J lost 5 bases. CDR1 is SGHRS, CDR2 YFSETQ, per germline. DNA for the CDR3: TGCGCCAGCAGCTTAGACAGGGGCTCAGCGAGAAACACCATATATTTT. Protein: CASSLDRGSARNTIYF.

This sequence joins TRBV7-9 and TRBJ1-1, with 9 bases fitting TRBD1. V lost 4 bases to trimming and J lost 6 bases; unmatched junction nucleotides: 6. This CDR3 spans 14 amino acids. Germline V gene sequence: CDR1 SEHNR, CDR2 FQNEAQ (reference sequence). CDR3 coding DNA: TGTGCCAGCAGCTGGGACAGGGAGGTCGCTGAAGCTTTCTTT. Translated: CASSWDREVAEAFF. Drawing the rest from reference TRBV7-9 and TRBJ1-1, the complete variable domain is DTGVSQNPRHKITKRGQNVTFRCDPISEHNRLYWYRQTLGQGPEFLTYFQNEAQLEKSRLLSDRFSAERPKGSFSTLEIQRTEQGDSAMYLCASSWDREVAEAFFGQGTRLTVV.

The chain carries TRBV5-6 and TRBJ1-2; the match to TRBD1 covers 7 bases. Per germline, CDR1 SGHDT and CDR2 YYEEEE. The CDR3 is 14 residues long. Unmatched junction bases numbered 4, after V lost 2 bases and J lost 3 bases. CDR3 DNA sequence: TGTGCCAGCAGCTTCCGGGACAGAGACTATGGCTACACCTTC. Amino acid sequence: CASSFRDRDYGYTF.

The chain has TRBV5-6 and TRBJ1-5, with D possibly matching TRBD1 (6 bases). The V end lost 4 bases, the J end lost 4 bases, and 9 bases lay between the germline ends. The CDR3 contains 13 residues. Germline loops: CDR1 SGHDT, CDR2 YYEEEE. The CDR3 loop is CASSPDRNQPQHF. For the CDR3, the DNA is TGTGCCAGCAGCCCAGACAGGAATCAGCCCCAGCATTTT.

The V gene is TRBV7-3, the J gene TRBJ2-1; 7 nucleotides line up with TRBD2. J was trimmed by 5 bases and V by 3 bases; bases with no gene match: 16. The V gene's germline CDR1 is SGHTA and CDR2 FQGTGA. This CDR3 is built from 18 residues. The CDR3 sequence is CASSLSFPGGIEDNEQFF. The CDR3, as DNA: TGTGCCAGCAGCTTGTCATTCCCGGGGGGAATCGAGGACAATGAGCAGTTCTTC.

This rearrangement joins TRBV7-2 to TRBJ1-2, with D possibly TRBD1 on 5 matching bases. Germline V lookup: CDR1 SGHTA, CDR2 FQGNSA. The CDR3 length is 14 residues. Deletions cut 5 bases from V and 3 bases from J, with 13 bases between. CDR3 loop: CASSVVRGDYGYTF. CDR3 sequence (DNA): TGTGCCAGCAGCGTGGTGCGGGGGGACTATGGCTACACCTTC.

A word on this clone: This CDR3 is also generated by other DNA sequences in the sample. This chain links TRBV6-6 with TRBJ2-1, with TRBD1 identical over 12 bases. Germline CDR1 reads MNHNY; CDR2 reads SVGAGI (reference sequence). V was clipped by 7 bases and J by 10 bases; unmatched bases: 11. The CDR3 spans 15 residues. This CDR3 is CASMGQGAIAGEQFF. The CDR3 DNA follows: TGTGCCAGCATGGGACAGGGGGCGATCGCCGGCGAGCAGTTCTTC.

This chain joins TRBV27 and TRBJ2-5; 7 bases are shared with TRBD2. Germline V gene lookup returns CDR1 MNHEY and CDR2 SMNVEV (reference sequence). This CDR3 contains 18 residues. Trimming removed 1 base from V and 4 bases from J; junction bases left unmatched: 15. The CDR3 is CASSLWGGVRGGSETQYF. CDR3 nucleotide sequence: TGTGCCAGCAGTTTATGGGGGGGGGTTCGCGGGGGATCAGAGACCCAGTACTTC.

The gene calls are TRBV2 and TRBJ2-2, with no clear D. The V end lost 4 bases, the J end lost 5 bases, and 8 bases lay between the germline ends. CDR1 is SNHLY, CDR2 FYNNEI, per germline. This CDR3 spans 13 amino acids. The CDR3 spells CASSVEVTGELFF. The CDR3 coding sequence is TGTGCCAGCAGTGTAGAAGTAACCGGGGAGCTGTTTTTT.

A single count supports this clone. V usage is TRBV7-6 and J usage is TRBJ1-2; the D gene is possibly TRBD1 (6 bases). V lost 8 bases, J lost 5 bases, and 18 bases lay in between. The CDR3 totals 14 residues. Germline CDR1 is SGHVS and CDR2 is FNYEAQ. DNA for the CDR3: TGTGCCAGCGTCCCCCAGGGGCCCCCTTATGGCTACACCTTC. Amino acid sequence: CASVPQGPPYGYTF.

This chain joins TRBV5-1 and TRBJ1-2; D is unclear. V lost 0 bases and J 5 bases, leaving 14 bases between the germline ends. Germline assignment: CDR1 SGHRS and CDR2 YFSETQ. The CDR3 extends over 15 amino acids. DNA for the CDR3: TGCGCCAGCAGCTTGGAGGGTGTAGCGGGTTATGGCTACACCTTC. Translation: CASSLEGVAGYGYTF.

This sequence joins TRBV7-9 and TRBJ1-4; no definite D call. This CDR3 has 12 amino acids. Trimming removed 3 bases from V and 6 bases from J, with 5 bases in between. Per germline, CDR1 SEHNR and CDR2 FQNEAQ (reference sequence). CDR3 sequence reads: CASSFLYEKLFF. The CDR3 region has the DNA TGTGCCAGCAGCTTCCTATATGAAAAACTGTTTTTT. The variable domain in full, with the rest retrieved from reference TRBV7-9 and TRBJ1-4, is DTGVSQNPRHKITKRGQNVTFRCDPISEHNRLYWYRQTLGQGPEFLTYFQNEAQLEKSRLLSDRFSAERPKGSFSTLEIQRTEQGDSAMYLCASSFLYEKLFFGSGTQLSVL.

The genes are TRBV27 and TRBJ1-2; TRBD1 agrees at 7 bases. Trimming at V came to 5 bases and at J to 1 base, leaving 7 bases not matched to a gene. Germline V gene data show CDR1 as MNHEY and CDR2 as SMNVEV (reference sequence). The CDR3 contains 15 residues. The CDR3 nucleotides are TGTGCCAGCAGTACAACCGGGACAGTTAACTATGGCTACACCTTC. It translates to CASSTTGTVNYGYTF.